This TCR beta chain was captured in a study of blood T cell repertoires in COVID-19. On the study more broadly: Samples taken during acute and convalescent COVID-19 were collected in the United States, Italy and Spain.

This clone has at least ten counts. CDR1 is KGHSH, CDR2 LQKENI, per germline. Trimming took 6 bases from V and 2 from J; bases not matched to a gene: 4. The CDR3 totals 13 residues. The data were produced by immunoSEQ multiplex PCR, yet TCRdb's version contains in-frame clones alone and is incomplete. This sample yields about 130,000 clones, of which approximately 74% are seen a single time; 4.5% to 6% belongs to the top ten. The sequence derives from a man older than 75 with COVID-19, enrolled during active disease. The genes are TRBV18 and TRBJ2-7; 7 nucleotides agree with TRBD1. The specimen was peripheral blood. The CDR3 nucleotides are TGTGCCAGCTCCTTGACAGGGCCCTACGAGCAGTACTTC. Amino acid sequence: CASSLTGPYEQYF.